These 21 T cell receptor beta chains were sequenced from one sample in a study of blood T cell repertoires in COVID-19. Data came from immunoSEQ multiplex PCR; TCRdb stores just in-frame clones and leaves some out. The data hold over 200,000 clones, with about 87% observed a single time. The sequencing input was PBMCs or T cells enriched from blood (not recorded which). Receptor source: a woman aged 25-40 years who had been exposed to COVID-19.

The chain joins TRBV15 to TRBJ2-2, with D tentatively TRBD2 (5 bases). This CDR3 has 15 residues. The V end lost 2 bases, the J end lost 3 bases, and 10 bases lay between the germline ends. Looked up from germline, CDR1 is LNHNV and CDR2 is YYDKDF (reference sequence). This CDR3 is CATSRNRADTGELFF. CDR3 nucleotide sequence: TGTGCCACCAGCAGAAATAGAGCGGACACCGGGGAGCTGTTTTTT.

This CDR3 reads CASSFFPGTEEETQYF. CDR3 in DNA: TGCGCCAGCAGCTTTTTCCCCGGGACAGAGGAAGAGACCCAGTACTTC. The chain combines TRBV5-1 with TRBJ2-5, with 7 bases aligning to TRBD1. V shed 2 bases, J shed 3 bases, and the junction held 10 bases outside the gene matches. This CDR3 is 16 amino acids long. Germline CDR1 reads SGHRS; CDR2 reads YFSETQ.

V and J are TRBV5-1 and TRBJ2-3, with D maybe TRBD2 (6 bases). Trimming stripped 2 bases from V and 2 bases from J, with 15 bases between. The CDR3 loop spans 16 amino acids. Germline assignment: CDR1 SGHRS and CDR2 YFSETQ. The CDR3, as DNA: TGCGCCAGCAGCTTCAGGACTACAGGAGACACAGATACGCAGTATTTT. Its translation is CASSFRTTGDTDTQYF.

This clone has only one observation. V and J are TRBV19 and TRBJ1-1; 7 bases align to TRBD1. V dropped 5 bases and J dropped 10; count of bases not matched to a gene: 4. The germline V gene encodes CDR1 LNHDA and CDR2 SQIVND (reference sequence). This CDR3 is built from 11 residues. CDR3 sequence reads: CASSATGVAFF. CDR3 sequence (DNA): TGTGCCAGTAGTGCAACAGGGGTAGCTTTCTTT.

The V call is TRBV5-4, the J call TRBJ2-5, with D perhaps TRBD2 (7 bases). This CDR3 region has 15 residues. Deletions cut 3 bases from V and 5 bases from J, with 17 bases between. CDR1 and CDR2 (germline): SGHNT, YYREEE (reference sequence). CDR3 bases: TGTGCCAGCAGCTCGGGGGGCGGAGTCGGCGAGACCCAGTACTTC. This translates into CASSSGGGVGETQYF.

This chain uses TRBV20-1 with TRBJ2-1; D is undetermined. This CDR3 is 11 amino acids long. Germline assignment: CDR1 DFQATT and CDR2 SNEGSKA (reference sequence). Written as DNA, the CDR3 is TGCGGTAGTCTTACCTACAATGAGCAGTTCTTC. It encodes CGSLTYNEQFF.

This clone was detected only a few times. J is TRBJ2-7 and V is TRBV14, with 12 bases that match TRBD2. Trimming at V came to 1 base and at J to 4 bases, leaving 11 bases not matched to a gene. The CDR3 sequence is 18 residues long. Germline V gene lookup returns CDR1 SGHDN and CDR2 FVKESK. In DNA, the CDR3 is TGTGCCAGCAGCCAAGTCCACCGGACTAGCGGGAACCTTTACGAGCAGTACTTC. Translation: CASSQVHRTSGNLYEQYF. Drawing the rest from reference TRBV14 and TRBJ2-7, the complete variable domain is EAGVTQFPSHSVIEKGQTVTLRCDPISGHDNLYWYRRVMGKEIKFLLHFVKESKQDESGMPNNRFLAERTGGTYSTLKVQPAELEDSGVYFCASSQVHRTSGNLYEQYFGPGTRLTVT.

The chain uses TRBV12-5 and TRBJ2-1, with TRBD2 identical over 9 bases. The CDR3 length is 16 residues. Germline V gives CDR1 LGHNT, CDR2 FRNRAP. Trimming at V came to 7 bases and at J to 0 bases, leaving 7 bases not matched to a gene. CDR3 sequence: CASASGRLSSYNEQFF. Written as DNA, the CDR3 is TGTGCTAGTGCGAGCGGGAGGTTAAGCTCCTACAATGAGCAGTTCTTC.

This sequence joins TRBV6-2 or TRBV6-3 and TRBJ2-1; weak D call: TRBD2 (5 bases). The CDR3 runs 14 residues. Trimming removed 5 bases from V and 4 bases from J, with 12 bases in between. Looked up from germline, CDR1 is MNHEY and CDR2 is SVGEGT. The CDR3: CASSLAEGYNEQFF. The CDR3 coding sequence is TGTGCCAGCAGTCTAGCTGAGGGATACAATGAGCAGTTCTTC.

The rearrangement uses TRBV28 and TRBJ2-5; TRBD2 matches 7 bases. V shed 6 bases, J shed 5 bases, and the junction held 0 bases outside the gene matches. Germline CDR1 reads MDHEN; CDR2 reads SYDVKM. The CDR3 is 11 residues long. CDR3 amino acids: CASRGGETQYF. DNA of the CDR3: TGTGCCAGCAGGGGAGGGGAGACCCAGTACTTC.

The chain uses TRBV11-1 and TRBJ1-2; tentatively, D is TRBD1 (5 bases). The CDR3 has 14 residues. Germline values: CDR1 SGHAT, CDR2 FQDESV (reference sequence). Trimming removed 3 bases at V and 1 base at J, with 9 bases between. In DNA form, the CDR3 reads TGTGCCAGCAGCTTCGGGACTGATAACTATGGCTACACCTTC. Translation: CASSFGTDNYGYTF.

The chain links TRBV2 to TRBJ2-7; 8 nucleotides line up with TRBD1. V shed 5 bases, J shed 4 bases, and the junction held 7 bases outside the gene matches. Germline V gene sequence: CDR1 SNHLY, CDR2 FYNNEI. This CDR3 has 14 amino acids. The CDR3 reads CASSSETGDYEQYF. Written as DNA, the CDR3 is TGTGCCAGCAGTAGCGAGACAGGGGATTACGAGCAGTACTTC.

The gene calls are TRBV6-5 and TRBJ2-7; no firm D call. V was clipped by 5 bases and J by 2 bases, with 7 bases between them. There are 12 residues in the CDR3. Germline CDR1 and CDR2: MNHEY and SVGAGI. Here the CDR3 reads CASSHLTYEQYF. In DNA form, the CDR3 reads TGTGCCAGCAGTCACCTAACCTACGAGCAGTACTTC.

The CDR3 nucleotides read TGTGCCAGCAGCTTATGGGGGGATCAGCCCCAGCATTTT. Amino acid sequence: CASSLWGDQPQHF. The rearrangement links TRBV7-9 to TRBJ1-5; TRBD1 is a possible D gene (5 bases). The ends were cut back, 2 bases at V and 5 bases at J, with 7 bases in the middle. CDR1 and CDR2 (germline): SEHNR, FQNEAQ (reference sequence). This CDR3 region has 13 residues.

The J gene is TRBJ2-7, the V gene TRBV3-1 (or the pseudogene TRBV3-2); D gene ambiguous. Germline CDR1 is LGHDT and CDR2 is YNNKEL (reference sequence). V lost 0 bases and J lost 7, with 16 bases in between. The CDR3 has 15 amino acids. The CDR3 loop is CASSQDSQRATEQYF. CDR3 DNA sequence: TGTGCCAGCAGCCAAGATAGCCAGCGTGCTACGGAGCAGTACTTC.

The chain uses TRBV19 and TRBJ1-1; a weak D match, TRBD1 (5 bases). V was cut by 5 bases and J by 5 bases, with 18 bases left in between. CDR1 and CDR2 (germline): LNHDA, SQIVND (reference sequence). The CDR3 extends over 15 amino acids. The CDR3 sequence is CASSPREGLGTEAFF. CDR3 nucleotide sequence: TGTGCCAGTAGTCCCAGGGAGGGGCTTGGTACTGAAGCTTTCTTT.

The CDR3 DNA sequence: TGCGCCAGCAGCCGGTCCCTCGGGGGCACTGAAGCTTTCTTT. Its protein is CASSRSLGGTEAFF. The chain combines TRBV5-1 with TRBJ1-1; maybe TRBD1 (5 bases). The CDR3 loop spans 14 amino acids. Germline-derived CDR1 and CDR2 are SGHRS and YFSETQ. Trimming removed 4 bases at V and 4 bases at J, with 14 bases between.

The chain combines TRBV28 with TRBJ2-7; weak D call: TRBD2 (5 bases). Germline loops: CDR1 MDHEN, CDR2 SYDVKM. Trimming pared 4 bases from V and 6 bases from J, leaving 19 bases between. The CDR3 spans 15 residues. The CDR3 is CASSSLGGSEVEQYF. For the CDR3, the DNA is TGTGCCAGCAGTTCCCTCGGAGGCAGTGAGGTCGAGCAGTACTTC.

The chain combines TRBV21-1 with TRBJ2-1; the listed D gene, TRBD2, was not tested against the DNA. TRBV21-1 is designated a pseudogene. This CDR3 spans 16 amino acids. CDR3 in amino acids: CASRSGLAGGTGEQFF. In DNA, the CDR3 is TGTGCCAGCAGGTCAGGACTAGCGGGAGGAACGGGCGAGCAGTTCTTC.

The chain links TRBV12-3 or TRBV12-4 to TRBJ1-1; D unresolved. V was pared by 3 bases and J by 1 base, with 6 bases between. The CDR3 spans 13 residues. CDR3 residues: CASSLARNTEAFF. The CDR3 DNA reads TGTGCCAGCAGTTTGGCCCGGAACACTGAAGCTTTCTTT.

The chain recombines TRBV11-3 with TRBJ2-7; 12 nucleotides align to TRBD2. The CDR3 sequence is 18 residues long. CDR1 is SGHNT, CDR2 YENEEA, per germline. Losses at the gene ends were 1 base for V and 1 base for J; bases not matched to a gene: 8. The CDR3 loop reads CASSLGLAGDPRSYEQYF. The CDR3 DNA reads as TGTGCCAGCAGCTTAGGACTAGCGGGAGACCCGCGGTCCTACGAGCAGTACTTC.